The present T cell receptor (beta chain) was sequenced within a study of blood T cells in healthy people across ages (dated by TCRdb to between 2014 and 2016). For the wider study: Template switching captured roughly one uniquely barcoded TCR beta cDNA molecule per two T cells in model experiments. Age-related changes in TCR beta repertoire diversity were measured in the study by deep sequencing normalized with unique cDNA molecular identifiers. The donors were split into four age groups: young (average around 15 years), middle-aged (about 40), aged (roughly 68) and long-lived (approximately 80). To avoid experimental bias, donors of different ages were spread randomly across the sequencing lanes. Using the same blood draw, the study looked at two additional independent replicas of 1 million unique cDNA reads for two donors, one aged 18 to 30 and the other aged 80 or older.

The paper's findings and limits, for the study overall: Estimates of total diversity based on one million sequenced T cells were considered lower bounds and underestimates. Compared with the aged group, more naive CD4+ T cells, fewer expanded clones and increased TCR diversity were shown by the long-lived group, suggesting age selection. Donor CMV infection status was unknown, potentially confounding age-related changes in expanded clonotypes. Conclusive comparison of naive and antigen-experienced compartments was prevented by the profiling of bulk unsorted PBMCs. There was a strong correlation between observed TCR beta diversity and the percentage of naive T cells measured by flow cytometry. As age increased, observed TCR beta diversity per million T cells dropped in a roughly linear way, and a significant reduction was already evident by age about 36.

CDR1 and CDR2, looked up from the germline V gene (reference sequence), are LGHDT and YNNKEL. From the cysteine through the phenylalanine, the CDR3 covers 13 amino acids. Only the CDR3 part of the read is kept: 39 bases, read in frame from the first base. V and J are truncated by 5 bases and 9 bases respectively, leaving an intervening sequence of 14 bases. Systemically healthy Caucasian individuals from Russia, over 30 in total and aged 6 to 90 years, were included as donors. Ten milliliters of peripheral blood were drawn from each donor into EDTA-treated Vacutainer tubes. Ficoll-Paque density-gradient centrifugation was used to isolate PBMCs, with at least 7 million obtained per sample. Trizol reagent was used to extract total RNA from PBMCs, with at least 6 micrograms per sample. The percentages of naive CD45RAhigh/CD27high T cells were determined by flow cytometry on a PBMC aliquot from every donor.

A remark on this clonotype: Its antigen target is currently unknown. No much larger clone is present one base from it, and per-base qualities are unavailable.

The library relied on 5' RACE. TCRdb lists the instrument as Illumina HiSeq 2500. A second PCR of roughly 7 to 12 cycles was performed with a sample-barcoded 5' primer and a J-beta primer mix. Each TCR beta cDNA molecule received a unique molecular identifier from a template-switch 5' adaptor carrying 12 random nucleotides. At least 3 million CDR3-containing paired-end reads were obtained from each sample. First-strand cDNA synthesis was performed from all RNA using the Mint cDNA synthesis kit, with priming by a TRBC-specific oligonucleotide. Following uracil-DNA glycosylase treatment, all cDNA underwent a first 18-cycle PCR with the universal primers M1SS and BC2_uni_R. The authors processed their data as follows. For normalization, 1 million high-quality reads were randomly selected from each sample, with every read carrying a distinct molecular identifier. Instead of being binned into consensus sequences, reads that shared molecular identifiers were thrown out. CDR3 identification, clonotype clustering and error correction used MiTCR with a Q25 quality threshold and the strictest error-elimination algorithm. A nonparametric unseen species model using Euler transformation provided a lower-bound estimate of total TCR beta diversity. TCRdb redid the processing of the public reads, applying fastp at Q25 and MiXCR, and retained in-frame beta chains. All rows with the same CDR3 protein become a single entry with the most common DNA and genes. In this record, the V and J calls reflect TCRdb's handling and not the investigators' own analysis. This sample comprises 980,000 or so distinct CDR3 sequences, 45% to 50% of them detected only once. The ten largest make up roughly an eighth of the sample.

The V and J segments used are TRBV3-1 and TRBJ1-5; perhaps TRBD1 is the D gene, with 5 bases matching. The receptor was derived from a man aged 30 to 39 in good health. Sequenced input: blood. The sequenced DNA is TGTGCCAGCAGCACCGGGGGTTTTCGGCCCCAGCATTTT. Its product reads: CASSTGGFRPQHF.